This TCR beta chain was identified in a study of blood T cell repertoires in COVID-19. Study-wide context: Samples taken during acute and convalescent COVID-19 were collected in the United States, Italy and Spain.

The CDR3 contains 15 residues. Germline values: CDR1 SGHVS, CDR2 FNYEAQ. The V end was cut by 5 bases, the J end by 5 bases, with 15 bases between. Profiled with immunoSEQ multiplex PCR; TCRdb holds only in-frame clones, not every one. The repertoire consists of a few hundred thousand clones, with 86% occurring once and the leading ten covering about 4.8%. The specimen sequenced was peripheral blood. The V and J genes are TRBV7-6 and TRBJ2-2; tentatively, D is TRBD2 (5 bases). This clonotype originated in a man aged 50 to 60 with acute or convalescent COVID-19. The CDR3 sequence is CASSRTRTPTGELFF. The CDR3 DNA reads TGTGCCAGCAGCCGTACCCGGACTCCGACCGGGGAGCTGTTTTTT.